This TCR beta chain emerged from a study of blood T cells in healthy people across ages. Study-level findings and limits: Age showed a roughly linear inverse relationship with TCR beta diversity per million T cells. The unknown donor CMV status may have confounded expanded clonotype changes.

Notes on this clonotype: Its specificity is unknown.

This CDR3 has 15 residues. V was pared by 6 bases and J by 6 bases, with 5 bases of the junction left unmatched. The germline CDR1 and CDR2 sequences are LGHDT and YNNKEL (reference sequence). Primers used in a second PCR of about 7 to 12 cycles were a sample-barcoded 5' primer and a J-beta primer mix. TCRdb processed the 5' RACE reads anew with MiXCR; each CDR3 protein has one entry. This table holds about 730,000 distinct CDR3 sequences, roughly 45% found once. Aged roughly 6 to 90, donors were systemically healthy Caucasians from Russia. Sequencing was performed on blood. The sequence was collected from a woman aged 60-75 years in good health. This chain connects TRBV3-1 to TRBJ1-6; 10 nucleotides match TRBD1. This CDR3 is CASSHRTGGNSPLHF. Written as DNA, the CDR3 is TGTGCCAGCAGTCATAGGACAGGGGGTAATTCACCCCTCCACTTT.